This record concerns one TCR beta chain sequence. What antigen it recognizes has not been identified. The input lacks base qualities; no much larger clone sits a single base away. The data are from a study of cytomegalovirus exposure and HLA in healthy donors (TCRdb year 2017). Background on the whole study: According to an earlier analysis of around 600 of the donors, some 180 million T cells yielded 90 million to 130 million unique TCR beta sequences and about 300 Gb of sequence data. Of the roughly 390 genotyped donors, more than 75% were placed in the genetic ancestry cluster associated with self-reported Caucasian donors. High-throughput TCR immunosequencing, statistical association of individual TCRs with disease status, and machine learning were combined to predict cytomegalovirus infection status. The T cell repertoires of several hundred subjects were profiled by immunosequencing and related to cytomegalovirus serostatus. A separate validation cohort of roughly 120 different subjects was used in addition to the approximately 640-subject first cohort. The aim of the study was to test whether cataloging public T cell receptors could identify signatures of past pathogen exposure. In the later analysis, no new phenotypic data were used to find candidate immune exposures; instead, reliance was placed on TCR beta sequences and their occurrence across donors. The number of donors typed differed by locus, with 629-630 for A, B, C, DRB1 and DQB1, around 500 for DQA1, 606 for DPA1, and 450 to 480 for DPB1. To study patterns of TCR occurrence, a later analysis re-analyzed previously published TCR beta repertoires from 700 or so donors and added high-resolution HLA genotyping. A later genetic analysis used genome-wide SNP genotypes for about 60% of the roughly 700 donors, treating that subset as a discovery cohort. An early release that covered about 600 HLA-typed donors contained approximately 290 gigabases of sequencing data and roughly 84 million unique TCR sequences. Among around 400 genotyped donors of the cohort, an average of around 250,000 unique TCR beta nucleotide sequences was sequenced per donor, of which roughly 17% were non-productive. Alongside the repertoire data, information on donor age, sex, ethnicity and CMV serostatus was compiled. To decide whether each TCR beta V gene segment behaved as functional or pseudogenic, an earlier analysis of nearly 600 of the donors relied on high-throughput TCR beta sequencing. Every discovery cohort repertoire had been produced on one sequencing platform. Because of strong linkage in the cohort, five DR-DQ haplotypes were treated as single units for association and clustering. Both class I and class II loci were covered by HLA typing, at four-digit resolution. General conclusions and limits of the study: The only immune exposure information available for the cohort was CMV serostatus. Specific HLA alleles were associated with 18,000 or so TCR beta sequences at a false discovery rate of 0.05 in a later analysis. In vitro tests confirmed that a few of the cytomegalovirus-associated TCR beta chains recognize cytomegalovirus antigens. An earlier analysis of 587 of the donors showed that most TCR beta V segments appeared in productive rearrangements either about 87% or about 30% of the time, which broadly matched IMGT annotations. The presence/absence analyses assumed that sequencing depth was roughly uniform across donors, and that assumption may not be true. In both the original and validation cohorts, the classifier was reported to diagnose cytomegalovirus status with high specificity and sensitivity. According to a later analysis, parvovirus B19, influenza, CMV and Epstein-Barr virus appeared linked to several top co-occurrence clusters. Some IMGT-functional V segments, including TRBV6-2 and TRBV6-3, could not be distinguished by the 87-base-pair reads and were therefore excluded. According to the authors, the approach could potentially be generalized to other disease states and immunological phenotypes. When HLA alleles, especially DR and DQ, strongly co-occurred, TCR associations were difficult to assign to individual alleles. Most CMV-associated TCR beta chains appeared to be HLA-restricted in a later analysis, and the HLA associations seemed to be driven largely by CMV exposure. Because some donors lacked HLA typing at each locus, the association tests relied only on the typed subset. In a later genetic analysis, a missense DCLRE1C variant was associated with V-gene and J-gene trimming of TCR beta chains, and the association was replicated in an independent cohort. Compared with equally common non-associated chains, HLA-associated TCR beta chains in a later analysis were more clonally expanded and had lower generation probabilities. About 17 rarely observed V segments, including chromosome 9 orphons, were excluded from the earlier analysis of several hundred of the donors because counts were too low. A further reported finding was that TCR beta sequences accurately predicted the HLA-A and HLA-B alleles for most subjects in the first cohort. Most TCR sequences were observed very rarely across donors, whereas some public TCRs were present in many individuals. Correlated functional status among segregating V segments might reflect linkage disequilibrium, but an unknown experimental factor could not be ruled out. The study listed 164 TCR beta chains as associated with cytomegalovirus. A later genetic analysis reported fewer N-insertions in productive TCRs among donors in an Asian-associated ancestry cluster than the roughly 700-donor mean. In a later analysis, the rate of TCR association differed among HLA loci, with DRB1 alleles having the most associated TCRs and HLA-C alleles having the fewest. In this cohort, only TCR beta chains were sequenced, and detectable features were limited by the absence of alpha or paired-chain data. A group of highly shared sequence variants was considered likely to be a technical artifact of the sequencing pipeline.

The library relied on the immunoSEQ multiplex PCR assay. A mixture of 60 forward primers for TCR Vbeta segments and 13 reverse primers for TCR Jbeta segments was used in the multiplex PCR. The CDR3 region of rearranged TCR beta genes was amplified from genomic DNA by a multiplex PCR assay. On the Illumina HiSeq System, the amplified TCR beta libraries were sequenced as 87-base-pair reads. Per the source publication's procedure: In a later analysis, tens of millions of unique TCR beta chains were counted across the roughly 670 repertoires, and roughly 10 million of these chains were shared by at least two donors. To remove PCR and sequencing errors, raw reads were error-corrected and collapsed into unique sequences using a nearest-neighbor algorithm that merged closely related sequences. V, D and J gene segments were assigned by aligning CDR3 sequences to IMGT reference sequences. For a sequence to be retained, a match of at least six nucleotides was required to both a V gene segment and a J gene segment. A rearrangement counted as productive if the CDR3 had no stop codons and remained in frame with V and J, and every other rearrangement counted as non-productive. CDR3 was defined by IMGT convention, running from the second conserved V-encoded cysteine to the conserved J-encoded phenylalanine. The earlier analysis of fewer than 750 of the donors excluded sequences that lacked an unambiguous match to a single V gene segment. An earlier analysis of approximately 590 of the donors called V segments functional above 56.7% productive rearrangements and segregating when the between-donor standard deviation exceeded 5%. A statistical classification framework was developed to diagnose cytomegalovirus status using the catalog of TCR beta chain sequences. In a later analysis, V and J genes were assigned by comparing TCR nucleotide sequences against IMGT/GENE-DB human TR gene sequences. Using the TCRdist pipeline, a later analysis assigned CDR3 sequences along with most-parsimonious VDJ recombination scenarios. A later analysis defined each TCR beta chain by its CDR3 amino acid sequence plus V-gene family, and excluded reads lacking a unique V-gene family. To address suspected cross-contamination and a sequencing artifact, a later analysis removed several hundred highly shared, low-generation-probability nucleotide sequences. In a later analysis, a clonal expansion index for each public chain was calculated from normalized within-repertoire ranks of inferred template counts. In a later analysis, generation probabilities were computed with a VDJ recombination model fitted to out-of-frame rearrangements, and the resulting probabilities were checked against IGoR. In a later analysis, hypergeometric tests were used to score TCR-TCR, TCR-HLA and TCR-CMV co-occurrence, with a repertoire-size bias correction applied to TCR pairs. To estimate false discovery rates, a later analysis permuted the HLA or CMV assignments 20 times. A later analysis grouped co-occurring TCRs with DBSCAN, adding TCRdist sequence similarity when clustering within HLA-allele-positive subsets. Co-occurrence clustering excluded repertoires with fewer than 30,000 or more than 120,000 public chains, plus five with anomalous nucleotide sharing. This is the immuneACCESS table as TCRdb keeps it, with only in-frame sequences that have V and J called. A part of the clones is gone; compared with another copy, unresolved V genes explain less than half, and the rest is unexplained. V, J and clone size are taken as reported in that table, and D and trimming were inferred from the DNA itself. The sample table contains around 160,000 clones; only one count was recorded for approximately 73% of them. The biggest ten clones account for 1.6% of the sample.

In total, 500 to 700 healthy bone marrow donors made up the cohort. All cohort members were sampled while nominally healthy, although unrecorded immune exposures were likely present. The donor was CMV seronegative and belonged to the group of more than 300 seronegative cohort members. A peripheral blood sample was collected from each donor, and TCR beta sequencing was performed on peripheral blood mononuclear cells. Genomic DNA extraction from the blood cell samples was performed with the Qiagen DNeasy Blood Extraction Kit. V is cut by 3 bases and J by 2 bases, and the space between the germline ends is 16 bases. The CDR1 and CDR2 encoded by the germline V gene (reference sequence) are LNHDA and SQIVND. The CDR3 starts with the cysteine, ends with the phenylalanine, and has 16 residues. Here the CDR3 DNA is all that survives: 48 bases in frame from base 1.

The TCR was taken from a woman younger than 35 in good health and CMV-seronegative. The chain employs TRBV19 and TRBJ1-2; possibly the D gene is TRBD1, per 6 matching bases. What was sequenced was PBMCs. CDR3 reads: CASSIADTGPNYGYTF. The base sequence is TGTGCCAGTAGTATTGCGGACACAGGGCCAAACTATGGCTACACCTTC.